This T cell receptor beta chain originates from a study of cytomegalovirus exposure and HLA in healthy donors. V was shortened by 2 bases and J by 3 bases, with 7 bases between the two germline ends. CDR1 is GTSNPN and CDR2 is SVGIG in the germline V gene (reference sequence). The CDR3 runs to 12 residues. The data were produced by immunoSEQ multiplex PCR, yet TCRdb's version contains in-frame clones alone and is incomplete. The sample carries 300,000 to 400,000 clones, roughly 89% recorded once. A roughly 120-subject validation cohort, separate from the approximately 720-subject first cohort, supplied the donors.

This clonotype was sampled from a woman between 18 and 29 years old in good health and CMV-seronegative. The chain has TRBV30 and TRBJ2-5, with a possible D match to TRBD2 (5 bases). Sequences were obtained from PBMCs. The CDR3 reads CAWSRGKETQYF. The CDR3, as DNA: TGTGCCTGGAGTCGGGGTAAAGAGACCCAGTACTTC.